This T cell receptor (beta chain) was sequenced for a study of blood T cells in healthy people across ages (dated by TCRdb to the mid-2010s). As for the study more broadly: In model experiments, template switching captured about one uniquely barcoded TCR beta cDNA molecule for every two T cells. The study measured age-related changes in TCR beta repertoire diversity using deep sequencing normalized with unique cDNA molecular identifiers. Four age groups were formed from the donors: young (average approximately 15 years), middle-aged (just under 40), aged (approximately 60) and long-lived (around 80). Two additional independent replicas of 1 million unique cDNA reads from the same blood draw were analyzed for two donors (one aged 18 to 30 and one aged 80 or older). To avoid experimental bias, donors of different ages were randomly spread across the sequencing lanes.

Results and caveats for the whole study, not just this receptor: Conclusive comparison of naive and antigen-experienced compartments was prevented by the profiling of bulk unsorted PBMCs. There was a strong correlation between observed TCR beta diversity and the percentage of naive T cells measured by flow cytometry. Donor CMV infection status was unknown, potentially confounding age-related changes in expanded clonotypes. Total diversity estimates from one million sequenced T cells were considered lower bounds and underestimates. Compared with the aged group, more naive CD4+ T cells, fewer expanded clones and increased TCR diversity were shown by the long-lived group, suggesting age selection. As age increased, observed TCR beta diversity per million T cells dropped in a roughly linear way, and a significant reduction was already evident by age around 41.

The donors were a few dozen Caucasian individuals from Russia, aged roughly 6 to 100 years, who were systemically healthy. Each donor gave 8 to 10 milliliters of peripheral blood, collected into EDTA-treated Vacutainer tubes. Ficoll-Paque density-gradient centrifugation was used to isolate PBMCs, with at least 6 million per sample. Total RNA, at least 6 micrograms per sample, was extracted from PBMCs with Trizol reagent. The percentages of naive CD45RAhigh/CD27high T cells were determined by flow cytometry on a PBMC aliquot from every donor. Receptor libraries were prepared by 5' RACE. A second about 7 to 11 cycle PCR used a sample-barcoded 5' primer and a J-beta primer mix. Each TCR beta cDNA molecule received a unique molecular identifier from a template-switch 5' adaptor carrying 12 random nucleotides. Each sample yielded at least 3 million CDR3-containing paired-end reads. The Mint cDNA synthesis kit, primed by a TRBC-specific oligonucleotide, was used to synthesize first-strand cDNA from all RNA. Following uracil-DNA glycosylase treatment, all cDNA underwent a first 18-cycle PCR with the universal primers M1SS and BC2_uni_R. The published analysis was carried out like this. Each sample was normalized by randomly selecting 1 million high-quality reads, each carrying a distinct molecular identifier. Reads sharing molecular identifiers were discarded rather than binned into consensus sequences. MiTCR, set to a Q25 quality threshold and the strictest error-elimination algorithm, was used for CDR3 identification, clonotype clustering and error correction. Lower-bound total TCR beta diversity was estimated with a nonparametric unseen species model using Euler transformation. In-frame beta chains were kept once TCRdb had trimmed the public reads at Q25 with fastp and called clones with MiXCR. Merged by CDR3 protein, the rows form single entries marked with the most common genes and DNA. The V and J calls come from TCRdb's annotation, not from the publication. The sample table holds 1.8 million or so distinct CDR3 sequences, of which about two fifths were seen once. The top ten constitute 20% to 25% of the sample.

Comments on this clonotype: Its specific antigen is unknown. The sample holds no much larger clone one base away, and base qualities are not on file.

This TCR was sampled from a human donor in good health. Sequencing used blood.

The DNA sequence is given as TGCAGCACCTGGGACAGCAAAGAAGCTTTCTTT. This is translated as CSTWDSKEAFF. This chain joins TRBV29-1 to TRBJ1-1; 7 central nucleotides agree with TRBD1. From the germline V gene, CDR1 is SQVTM and CDR2 is ANQGSEA. Trimmed from V: 8 bases; trimmed from J: 8 bases; junction bases lacking a gene match: 8. From cysteine to phenylalanine, the CDR3 is 11 amino acids long. Only CDR3 DNA is held: 33 bases, read in frame from base 1.